A single TCR beta chain is shown here with its context. What it recognizes is unknown. Per the germline V gene, CDR1 is MNHEY and CDR2 is SVGAGI. The CDR3 covers 13 residues. V was trimmed by 8 bases and J by 4 bases, leaving 14 bases between them. Amplification used 60 Vbeta primers and 13 Jbeta primers. TCRdb's table, derived via immunoSEQ multiplex PCR, lists solely in-frame clones and lacks some. The sample lists around 100,000 clones, approximately 85% occurring once. The data belong to a study of cytomegalovirus exposure and HLA in healthy donors. General study points: For most TCR beta V segments, an earlier analysis put the productive rate at about 87% or about 30% of the time. The presence/absence work took it that sequencing depth was about the same across donors. In vitro, three CMV-associated chains proved specific for CMV antigens.

The sample consisted of PBMCs. The clonotype originates from a young man in good health and CMV-seronegative. The rearrangement joins TRBV6-5 to TRBJ1-2, with D perhaps TRBD1 (5 bases). In nucleotides, the CDR3 is TGTGCCAGCTCCAGGGTTCCGGGCTATGGCTACACCTTC. Translation: CASSRVPGYGYTF.